This T cell receptor beta chain stems from a study of blood T cell repertoires in COVID-19. Whole-study context: Donors in the United States, Italy and Spain gave samples during acute or convalescent COVID-19. PBMCs, B-cell-depleted T cells, or T cells provided the cDNA or gDNA that made up the material.

The length of the CDR3 is 17 residues. In germline, CDR1 is LNHDA, CDR2 SQIVND (reference sequence). V was clipped by 5 bases and J by 0 bases; unmatched bases: 7. Original methodology: How many nucleated cells were present was estimated from reference gene primer amplification. The data were produced by immunoSEQ multiplex PCR, yet TCRdb's version contains in-frame clones alone and is incomplete. The V and J calls and clone size come from that table; D and trimming were worked out from the DNA. In the table there are some 80,000 clones, around 80% of which are singletons. The TCR sequence derives from a man aged 55 to 70 with active or convalescent COVID-19. The specimen was peripheral blood. The chain employs TRBV19 and TRBJ1-6; TRBD1 aligns across 7 bases. The CDR3 DNA sequence: TGTGCCAGTAGTCAGGGGGTGGGAAGCTCCTATAATTCACCCCTCCACTTT. Protein product: CASSQGVGSSYNSPLHF.